Only a few counts were recorded for the clone carrying this T cell receptor (beta chain). What it binds is unknown. This record belongs to a study of chemoradiotherapy in HPV16-positive cancers. Study-wide points: HPV-responsive T-cell expansion during chemoradiotherapy was linked to improved recurrence-free survival in HPV16-positive patients.

Sequencing used immunoSEQ multiplex PCR; TCRdb keeps in-frame clones, though not all of them. The sample includes 5,000 or so clones, around 78% of them seen just once. The ends lost 7 bases at V and 4 bases at J; junction bases unmatched: 9. Germline-derived CDR1 and CDR2 are SGHTA and FQGNSA. The CDR3 covers 14 residues. This specimen was collected from a patient who underwent chemoradiotherapy. This clonotype was sampled from a human donor with HPV-associated anogenital cancer. This chain joins TRBV7-2 and TRBJ2-5; TRBD1 agrees at 7 bases. The DNA of the CDR3 is TGTGCCAGCATCAAAGACAGGGCAGGAGAGACCCAGTACTTC. Its translation: CASIKDRAGETQYF.